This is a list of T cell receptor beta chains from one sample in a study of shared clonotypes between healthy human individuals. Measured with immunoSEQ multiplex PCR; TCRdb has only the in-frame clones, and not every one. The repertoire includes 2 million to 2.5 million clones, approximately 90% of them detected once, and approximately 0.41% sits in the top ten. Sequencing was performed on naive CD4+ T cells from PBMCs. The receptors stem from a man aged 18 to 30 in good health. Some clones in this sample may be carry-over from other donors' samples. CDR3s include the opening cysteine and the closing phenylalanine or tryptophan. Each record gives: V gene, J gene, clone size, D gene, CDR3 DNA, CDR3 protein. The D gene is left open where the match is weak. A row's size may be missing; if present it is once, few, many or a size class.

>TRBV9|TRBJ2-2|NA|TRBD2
TGTGCCAGCAGCGTAGGCGGGAGCGATACCGGGGAGCTGTTTTTT
CASSVGGSDTGELFF
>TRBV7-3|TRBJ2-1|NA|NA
TGTGCCAGCAGCTTAACGGCGGGCCTCTCCTACAATGAGCAGTTCTTC
CASSLTAGLSYNEQFF
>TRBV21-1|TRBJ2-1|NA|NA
TGTGCCAGCAGCAATAAGGGACTAGCGGAGTCCTACAATGAGCAGTTCTTC
CASSNKGLAESYNEQFF
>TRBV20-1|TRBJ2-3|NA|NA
TGCAGTCGCAATACAATAGATACGCAGTATTTT
CSRNTIDTQYF
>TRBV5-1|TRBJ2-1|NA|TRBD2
TGCGCCAGCAGCTCCCAACTAGCGGGAGTGGACAATGAGCAGTTCTTC
CASSSQLAGVDNEQFF
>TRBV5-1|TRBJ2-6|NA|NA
TGCGCCAGCAGCTCAACCCCAGGGGCGCTAACTGGGGCCAACGTCCTGACTTTC
CASSSTPGALTGANVLTF
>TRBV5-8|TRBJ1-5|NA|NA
TGTGCCAGCAGCTTGCCGGGGCCGAATCAGCCCCAGCATTTT
CASSLPGPNQPQHF
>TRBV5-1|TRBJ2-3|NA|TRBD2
TGCGCCAGCAGCTTCTACGGTGCGGGAGGACCCACAGATACGCAGTATTTT
CASSFYGAGGPTDTQYF
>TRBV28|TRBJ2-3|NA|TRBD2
TGTGCCAGCATCGAAGCGGGAGGAGGTTTCGTGGATACGCAGTATTTT
CASIEAGGGFVDTQYF
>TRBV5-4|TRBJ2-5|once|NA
TGTGCCAGCACCCCTTCTGGGACACAAGAGACCCAGTACTTC
CASTPSGTQETQYF
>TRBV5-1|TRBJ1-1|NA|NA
TGCGCCAGCAGCTTGGTACAGGGAGCGTACGGCACTGAAGCTTTCTTT
CASSLVQGAYGTEAFF
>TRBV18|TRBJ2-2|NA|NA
TGTGCCAGCTCACCAGGGGGCGCGCACACCGGGGAGCTGTTTTTT
CASSPGGAHTGELFF